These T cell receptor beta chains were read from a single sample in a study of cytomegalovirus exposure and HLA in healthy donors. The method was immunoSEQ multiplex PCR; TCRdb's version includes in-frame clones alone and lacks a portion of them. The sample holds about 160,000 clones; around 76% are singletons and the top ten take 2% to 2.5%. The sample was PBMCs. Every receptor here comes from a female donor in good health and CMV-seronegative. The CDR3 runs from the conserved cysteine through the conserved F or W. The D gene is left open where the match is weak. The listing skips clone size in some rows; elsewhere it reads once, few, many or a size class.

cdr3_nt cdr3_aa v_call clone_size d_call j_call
TGTGCCATCAGTGAGGGTCTGGGGACAGGGACTAACTATGGCTACACCTTC CAISEGLGTGTNYGYTF TRBV10-3 - TRBD1 TRBJ1-2
TGTGCCAGCAGCCTTACCGGTAACAGCGGAAACACCATATATTTT CASSLTGNSGNTIYF TRBV7-9 - - TRBJ1-3
TGTGCCTGGATGGGAACAGGGTCGATGTATGGCTACACCTTC CAWMGTGSMYGYTF TRBV30 once - TRBJ1-2
TGTGCCAGCAGCCCGGACTACCCCCCGCAGTATTTT CASSPDYPPQYF TRBV7-3 once - TRBJ2-3
TGTGCCAGCAGCTCAAATAATTCACCCCTCCACTTT CASSSNNSPLHF TRBV5-6 once - TRBJ1-6
TGTGCCAGCAGTTACTCGGACAGGGGATCCTATGGCTACACCTTC CASSYSDRGSYGYTF TRBV6-5 - TRBD1 TRBJ1-2
TGTGCCAGCAGTTTATCGGGGCTCTCTGGAAACACCATATATTTT CASSLSGLSGNTIYF TRBV27 - - TRBJ1-3
TGCGCCAGCAGCTTGGACGTGGCCAGCGACGGCTACACCTTC CASSLDVASDGYTF TRBV5-1 - - TRBJ1-2
TGTGCCAGCAGTGACGTTTTGGGACAGGGCCTCTGGACCGGGGAGCTGCTTTTT CASSDVLGQGLWTGELLF TRBV6-1 once TRBD1 TRBJ2-2
TGTGCCAGCAGTGCGACAGGGGGCCCCTATGGCTACACCTTC CASSATGGPYGYTF TRBV2 - TRBD1 TRBJ1-2
TGTGCCAGCAGTTTAAGGGACCGGACAGGGGTCTACGAGCAGTACTTC CASSLRDRTGVYEQYF TRBV27 - TRBD1 TRBJ2-7
TGTGCCAGCAGCTTAACGGGGGCCTATGGCTACACCTTC CASSLTGAYGYTF TRBV7-3 - - TRBJ1-2
TGTGCCACCAGCAGAGCCGGGACAGGGGCCTACGAGCAGTACTTC CATSRAGTGAYEQYF TRBV15 - TRBD1 TRBJ2-7
TGTGCCATCAGTGAGTCCAGCGGGGGAGGGGACAATGAGCAGTTCTTC CAISESSGGGDNEQFF TRBV10-3 - TRBD2 TRBJ2-1
TGCGCCAGCAGTGAGTCCGGACAGGGTCTGGAGACCCAGTACTTC CASSESGQGLETQYF TRBV10-1 - TRBD1 TRBJ2-5
TGTGCCAGCAAGGGCAGGGGGAACACCATATATTTT CASKGRGNTIYF TRBV6-5 - TRBD1 TRBJ1-3
TGTGCCAGCAGCTTAGGGCTAGGGGACACAGATACGCAGTATTTT CASSLGLGDTDTQYF TRBV7-6 - - TRBJ2-3
TGTGCCAGCAGCTTAGTAGGGACTAGCGGGGCAGAGACCCAGTACTTC CASSLVGTSGAETQYF TRBV11-2 - TRBD2 TRBJ2-5
TGTGCCAGTAGTAGAGACAGGGAGGCCTACGAGCAGTACTTC CASSRDREAYEQYF TRBV19 - - TRBJ2-7
TGTGCCAGCAGTGGCCGAACCGCCTCCGGGGGAAGTGAGCAGTTCTTC CASSGRTASGGSEQFF TRBV2 - - TRBJ2-1
TGTGCCAGCAGTCCTAACCTAGCGGATACGCAGTATTTT CASSPNLADTQYF TRBV14 once - TRBJ2-3
TGTGCCAGCAGCTTGGGGTGGCAGGGAAGCTATGAGCAGTTCTTC CASSLGWQGSYEQFF TRBV5-6 few - TRBJ2-1
TGTGCCAGCTCACCTGGGACAGGGGCCTACTATGGCTACACCTTC CASSPGTGAYYGYTF TRBV18 - TRBD1 TRBJ1-2
TGTGCCAGCAGGGCGGGAATAACAGATACGCAGTATTTT CASRAGITDTQYF TRBV7-2 once - TRBJ2-3
TGTGCCAGCAGCGTAGGGCAGGGGAACTACGAGCAGTACTTC CASSVGQGNYEQYF TRBV9 - - TRBJ2-7
TGCGCCGGACCAGGGACTGGCACAGATACGCAGTATTTT CAGPGTGTDTQYF TRBV23-1 once - TRBJ2-3
TGTGCCAGCAGTTTAGGGCCCCCTCAAAGGAACACCATATATTTT CASSLGPPQRNTIYF TRBV27 - - TRBJ1-3
TGCGCCAGCAGCTCAAACGCGGGGACAGAGAACACTGAAGCTTTCTTT CASSSNAGTENTEAFF TRBV5-1 - TRBD1 TRBJ1-1
TGTGCCTGGAGTGTTGGGGCCACTAGCAATCAGCCCCAGCATTTT CAWSVGATSNQPQHF TRBV30 - - TRBJ1-5
TGTGCCGGACCCTCGGGCAGGGACAATGAGCAGTTCTTC CAGPSGRDNEQFF TRBV21-1 - - TRBJ2-1
TGCGCCAGCAGCTTGGGGACAGGGTCCAACCAGCCCCAGCATTTT CASSLGTGSNQPQHF TRBV5-1 - TRBD1 TRBJ1-5
TGTGCCAGCAGCCCCACGGGAGGAGATACGCAGTATTTT CASSPTGGDTQYF TRBV2 - TRBD2 TRBJ2-3
TGTGCCAGCAGCCCTACCTCTAGCATCTCGCACAATGAGCAGTTCTTC CASSPTSSISHNEQFF TRBV7-9 - - TRBJ2-1
TGTGCCAGCACCGAAACTAGCGGTGAGCAGTTCTTC CASTETSGEQFF TRBV6-5 - TRBD2 TRBJ2-1
TGTGCCACCATACCTGGACAGGGGCAAGAGACCCAGTACTTC CATIPGQGQETQYF TRBV10-3 - TRBD1 TRBJ2-5
TGTGCCAGCAGCTTAGGGGAGGGGACTGAAGCTTTCTTT CASSLGEGTEAFF TRBV7-9 - - TRBJ1-1
TGTGCCAGCAGCTTGGACCGGGACAGGGGGACCTATGGCTACACCTTC CASSLDRDRGTYGYTF TRBV5-6 - TRBD1 TRBJ1-2
TGCGCCAGCAGCAGGGACTTCTACAATGAGCAGTTCTTC CASSRDFYNEQFF TRBV5-1 - - TRBJ2-1
TGTGCCAGCAGCCTTTACCGCGGGACAGGGATCGGGGAGCTGTTTTTT CASSLYRGTGIGELFF TRBV14 once TRBD1 TRBJ2-2
TGCGCCAGCAGCAGGATAGCGGGGGGAGGGACAGATACGCAGTATTTT CASSRIAGGGTDTQYF TRBV5-1 few TRBD2 TRBJ2-3
TGCGCCAGCAGCTTGCAGGGGCGCGATAATTCACCCCTCCACTTT CASSLQGRDNSPLHF TRBV5-1 - - TRBJ1-6
TGTGCCAGCTCAAAGGGGACAGGCCTCAACTATGGCTACACCTTC CASSKGTGLNYGYTF TRBV18 - TRBD1 TRBJ1-2